This T cell receptor beta chain stems from a study of memory CD4+ T cells and cytomegalovirus serostatus. The study, taken as a whole, reports: Suggested: most of the CMV-linked TCR signature lies in CD4+ memory cells.

Only one count was recorded for this clone. Its target is unknown. CDR3 length: 15 residues. Per germline, CDR1 SGHTA and CDR2 FQGNSA. The V segment lost 1 base and the J segment 8 bases; nucleotides outside the gene matches: 8. Single viable CD3+CD4+CD8-CD45RO+ cells were sorted as the memory CD4+ T cells. Data came from immunoSEQ multiplex PCR; TCRdb stores just in-frame clones and leaves some out. This table holds approximately 65,000 clones, 77% found once. The chain recombines TRBV7-2 with TRBJ2-7; TRBD2 matches at 10 bases. The clonotype originates from an adult in good health and CMV-seronegative. The sequencing sample was made of memory CD4+ T cells from blood. The CDR3 sequence: CASSLGAGGPIKQYF. The CDR3 coding sequence is TGTGCCAGCAGCTTAGGAGCGGGAGGGCCCATTAAGCAGTACTTC. The full variable domain, with the rest looked up from reference TRBV7-2 and TRBJ2-7, is GAGVSQSPSNKVTEKGKDVELRCDPISGHTALYWYRQSLGQGLEFLIYFQGNSAPDKSGLPSDRFSAERTGGSVSTLTIQRTQQEDSAVYLCASSLGAGGPIKQYFGPGTRLTVT.